This TCR beta chain is drawn from a study of post-analysis software for immune sequencing data. Prepared TCR beta cDNA libraries contained unique molecular identifiers. TCRdb reanalysed the PCR reads using MiXCR and keeps one entry per CDR3 protein. Of roughly 670,000 distinct CDR3 sequences listed, 59% are singletons. In the case of this clonotype: What it binds is not known.

The CDR3 extends over 15 amino acids. Trimming cost V 5 bases and J 6 bases; bases outside gene matches: 6. CDR1 is SGHTA, CDR2 FQGNSA, per germline. General observations from the study: Patients carried several TRBV segments more frequently than controls did, and TRBV5-6, TRBV5-1 and TRBV20-1 were among them.

The chain recombines TRBV7-2 with TRBJ2-1, with TRBD1 identical over 11 bases. Input material: blood. This clonotype originated in a girl aged 2 to 10 with multiple sclerosis. CDR3 loop: CASSQAGTGGNEQFF. CDR3 DNA sequence: TGTGCCAGCAGCCAGGCCGGGACAGGGGGCAATGAGCAGTTCTTC.